Presented here are 32 T cell receptor beta chains from one specimen sequenced in a study of technical replicates of blood from several donors. Repertoires were generated with immunoSEQ multiplex PCR, while TCRdb's copy carries only in-frame clones and drops some. This table holds 9,000 to 15,000 clones, approximately 94% found once. Sequenced material: PBMCs. The receptors come from a human donor in good health.

The chain joins TRBV7-9 to TRBJ2-7; TRBD2 matches 12 bases. There are 16 residues in the CDR3. Losses at the gene ends were 5 bases for V and 2 bases for J; bases not matched to a gene: 7. Germline V lookup: CDR1 SEHNR, CDR2 FQNEAQ (reference sequence). CDR3 sequence: CASSPVLAGGTYEQYF. CDR3 sequence (DNA): TGTGCCAGCAGCCCAGTCCTAGCGGGGGGGACCTACGAGCAGTACTTC. Complete variable domain (other parts from reference TRBV7-9 and TRBJ2-7): DTGVSQNPRHKITKRGQNVTFRCDPISEHNRLYWYRQTLGQGPEFLTYFQNEAQLEKSRLLSDRFSAERPKGSFSTLEIQRTEQGDSAMYLCASSPVLAGGTYEQYFGPGTRLTVT.

This chain links TRBV6-5 with TRBJ2-7, with D possibly TRBD1 on 5 matching bases. This CDR3 comprises 13 residues. CDR1 is MNHEY and CDR2 is SVGAGI in the germline V gene. V gave up 2 bases and J gave up 4 bases, with 9 bases separating them. In DNA, the CDR3 is TGTGCCAGCAGTTACCGACAGAGGTACGAGCAGTACTTC. It is translated as CASSYRQRYEQYF.

In its sample, this clone was seen a few times. V is TRBV5-1 and J is TRBJ2-5, with 7 nucleotides matching TRBD1. The length of the CDR3 is 16 residues. Germline values: CDR1 SGHRS, CDR2 YFSETQ. V lost 7 bases, J lost 5 bases, and 17 bases stayed unmatched. The CDR3 sequence is CASGDREPRAGETQYF. The CDR3 coding sequence is TGCGCCAGCGGCGACAGGGAGCCGAGGGCTGGGGAGACCCAGTACTTC.

The chain recombines TRBV7-9 with TRBJ2-4; 9 nucleotides line up with TRBD2. The J segment lost 7 bases and the V segment lost 5 bases, leaving 9 bases of the junction unmatched. The CDR3 consists of 15 residues. CDR1 and CDR2 (germline): SEHNR, FQNEAQ (reference sequence). CDR3 sequence reads: CASSLRVAGVNIQYF. In DNA form, the CDR3 reads TGTGCCAGCAGCCTAAGAGTAGCGGGAGTTAACATTCAGTACTTC. The full variable domain, its missing parts supplied by reference TRBV7-9 and TRBJ2-4, is DTGVSQNPRHKITKRGQNVTFRCDPISEHNRLYWYRQTLGQGPEFLTYFQNEAQLEKSRLLSDRFSAERPKGSFSTLEIQRTEQGDSAMYLCASSLRVAGVNIQYFGAGTRLSVL.

The rearrangement uses TRBV28 and TRBJ2-7; D remains ambiguous. Looked up from germline, CDR1 is MDHEN and CDR2 is SYDVKM. CDR3 length: 11 residues. The ends were cut back, 4 bases at V and 4 bases at J, with 5 bases in the middle. The CDR3 DNA sequence: TGTGCCAGCAGTTCGGAGTACGAGCAGTACTTC. Its translation is CASSSEYEQYF.

The gene calls are TRBV4-1 and TRBJ1-5; 8 bases are shared with TRBD1. With 3 bases clipped from V and 4 bases from J, the junction kept 20 bases outside the gene matches. The CDR3 is made up of 20 amino acids. Germline assignment: CDR1 MGHRA and CDR2 YSYEKL. This CDR3 reads CASSQSPRDRHPPRNQPQHF. CDR3 coding DNA: TGCGCCAGCAGCCAGAGCCCCCGGGACAGGCACCCACCTAGGAATCAGCCCCAGCATTTT.

The chain combines TRBV6-1 with TRBJ2-7; perhaps TRBD2 as D (5 bases). Between the trimmed V and J ends, which lost 0 bases and 3 bases, there was a span of 12 bases. This CDR3 has 15 residues. Germline lookup yields CDR1 MNHNS and CDR2 SASEGT. The CDR3 DNA is TGTGCCAGCAGTGAAGCTAGTAGCGCGCTCTACGAGCAGTACTTC. It translates to CASSEASSALYEQYF.

The genes are TRBV5-1 and TRBJ2-7; 11 nucleotides align to TRBD2. This CDR3 comprises 16 residues. Trimming at V came to 4 bases and at J to 1 base, leaving 7 bases not matched to a gene. From germline, CDR1 is SGHRS and CDR2 YFSETQ. DNA for the CDR3: TGCGCCAGCAGCACCACTAGCGGGAGTCGTTCCTACGAGCAGTACTTC. Translated: CASSTTSGSRSYEQYF.

The chain couples TRBV9 to TRBJ1-3, with D unclear. Trimming cost V 0 bases and J 0 bases, with 13 bases left between them. Germline V lookup: CDR1 SGDLS, CDR2 YYNGEE. This CDR3 has 17 residues. CDR3 nucleotides: TGTGCCAGCAGCGTAGACGTCAGATCCTCCTCTGGAAACACCATATATTTT. Translation: CASSVDVRSSSGNTIYF.

This clone has only one observation. V is TRBV27 and J is TRBJ1-1; TRBD1 might be the D (6 bases). The CDR3 length is 16 residues. Germline lookup yields CDR1 MNHEY and CDR2 SMNVEV (reference sequence). Trimming left V 5 bases short and J 1 base short, with 17 bases between. CDR3 DNA: TGTGCCAGCAGTCAGACGGGGGGCGCGGGGAACACTGAAGCTTTCTTT. Protein product: CASSQTGGAGNTEAFF.

This chain links TRBV5-1 with TRBJ2-7; 9 bases are shared with TRBD1. V lost 4 bases to trimming and J lost 4 bases; unmatched junction nucleotides: 9. The germline V gene encodes CDR1 SGHRS and CDR2 YFSETQ. This CDR3 has 15 residues. CDR3 residues: CASSLGQGLRYEQYF. The CDR3 nucleotides are TGCGCCAGCAGCCTTGGACAGGGGTTGAGGTACGAGCAGTACTTC.

V usage is TRBV19 and J usage is TRBJ2-1, with 13 bases matching TRBD2. Germline CDR1 and CDR2: LNHDA and SQIVND (reference sequence). The CDR3 length is 16 residues. Germline trimming cut 10 bases from V and 0 bases from J; bases unmatched to any gene: 6. The CDR3 region is CANMGLAGSSYNEQFF. In nucleotides, the CDR3 is TGTGCCAATATGGGACTAGCGGGAAGCTCCTACAATGAGCAGTTCTTC.

V gene TRBV5-1 combines with J gene TRBJ2-6; D uncertain. This CDR3 is built from 16 residues. The V end was cut by 6 bases, the J end by 2 bases, with 15 bases between. Germline CDR1 SGHRS, CDR2 YFSETQ. The CDR3 here is CASNRQAGTGANVLTF. The CDR3 region has the DNA TGCGCCAGCAACCGCCAGGCTGGAACTGGGGCCAACGTCCTGACTTTC.

This chain joins TRBV7-2 and TRBJ2-7; TRBD1 matches 8 bases. This CDR3 is built from 15 residues. Per the germline V gene, CDR1 is SGHTA and CDR2 is FQGNSA. The V gene end was trimmed by 5 bases and the J gene end by 6 bases; junction bases not matched to a gene: 12. The CDR3 region has the DNA TGTGCCAGCAGCCCTGACAGGGGATTTTCTATCGAGCAGTACTTC. This codes for CASSPDRGFSIEQYF.

This chain joins TRBV18 and TRBJ2-3; the D gene is possibly TRBD1 (6 bases). The CDR3 is 17 amino acids. Trimming stripped 3 bases from V and 2 bases from J, with 18 bases between. Germline V lookup: CDR1 KGHSH, CDR2 LQKENI. The DNA of the CDR3 is TGTGCCAGCTCACCGACCCCCGGGACAAAATACACAGATACGCAGTATTTT. Translation gives CASSPTPGTKYTDTQYF.

The chain combines TRBV11-2 with TRBJ2-4, with TRBD2 matching over 7 bases. V dropped 1 base and J dropped 1; count of bases not matched to a gene: 10. The CDR3 is 18 residues long. Per germline, CDR1 SGHAT and CDR2 FQNNGV. CDR3 region: CASSLGSGQGRAKNIQYF. The CDR3 nucleotides are TGTGCCAGCAGCTTAGGTAGCGGGCAGGGTCGGGCCAAAAACATTCAGTACTTC.

The chain joins TRBV19 to TRBJ1-1; weak D call: TRBD1 (6 bases). Germline lookup yields CDR1 LNHDA and CDR2 SQIVND (reference sequence). The CDR3 consists of 13 residues. V was trimmed by 8 bases and J by 10 bases, leaving 20 bases between them. The CDR3 loop reads CASETQGYRVAFF. CDR3 DNA: TGTGCCAGTGAAACACAGGGATACAGGGTAGCTTTCTTT.

The CDR3, as DNA: TGTGCCACCAGCAGAGATCGGGGTCCAGGGGGGCGAGGCTACACCTTC. Amino acids: CATSRDRGPGGRGYTF. The chain is built from TRBV15 and TRBJ1-2; 7 nucleotides match TRBD1. The V and J ends lost 0 bases and 8 bases, in that order; junction bases with no gene match: 12. The CDR3 is 16 amino acids. CDR1 is LNHNV, CDR2 YYDKDF, per germline (reference sequence).

The rearrangement joins TRBV4-1 to TRBJ2-7; TRBD1 agrees at 8 bases. The CDR3 is 15 amino acids. V lost 0 bases, J lost 4 bases, and 5 bases stayed unmatched. Germline CDR1 reads MGHRA; CDR2 reads YSYEKL. CDR3 DNA: TGCGCCAGCAGCCAAGACCCGGACAGGGAGTACGAGCAGTACTTC. Its protein is CASSQDPDREYEQYF.

CDR3: CASSQGAREQYF. As DNA, the CDR3 is TGTGCCAGCAGTCAGGGGGCACGCGAGCAGTACTTC. The gene calls are TRBV2 and TRBJ2-7; 8 nucleotides line up with TRBD1. J lost 6 bases, V lost 5 bases, and 3 bases had no gene match. CDR1 and CDR2 (germline): SNHLY, FYNNEI. This CDR3 spans 12 amino acids.

This clone was detected once. The J gene is TRBJ2-5, the V gene TRBV30, with 8 bases lining up with TRBD2. There are 15 residues in the CDR3. CDR1 and CDR2 from the germline V gene are GTSNPN and SVGIG (reference sequence). Trimming at V came to 1 base and at J to 0 bases, leaving 4 bases not matched to a gene. Here the CDR3 DNA reads TGTGCCTGGAGTGGGGGTAGCGGGAACCAAGAGACCCAGTACTTC. It encodes CAWSGGSGNQETQYF.

This chain uses TRBV6-1 with TRBJ2-5; TRBD2 matches at 11 bases. V shed 4 bases and J 2 bases; nucleotides not matched to a gene: 12. CDR3 length: 18 residues. CDR1 MNHNS and CDR2 SASEGT come from the germline V gene. This chain's CDR3 is CASSGEGRTSGFQETQYF. The CDR3 DNA sequence: TGTGCCAGCAGTGGGGAGGGGAGGACTAGCGGGTTTCAAGAGACCCAGTACTTC.

The rearrangement uses TRBV7-8 and TRBJ2-1; D remains ambiguous. V was shortened by 2 bases and J by 3 bases, with 11 bases between the two germline ends. The CDR3 spans 15 residues. Germline CDR1 and CDR2: SGHVS and FQNEAQ. The DNA for the CDR3 is TGTGCCAGCAGCTTATGGCCTGAAAACTACAATGAGCAGTTCTTC. Its protein is CASSLWPENYNEQFF.

This clone was seen a handful of times. The chain is built from TRBV19 and TRBJ1-5; TRBD1 agrees at 10 bases. The ends lost 7 bases at V and 6 bases at J; junction bases unmatched: 12. The CDR3 covers 16 residues. CDR1 and CDR2 from the germline V gene are LNHDA and SQIVND (reference sequence). CDR3 region: CASTSPGQGFVQPQHF. CDR3 bases: TGTGCCAGTACCTCCCCGGGACAGGGGTTTGTTCAGCCCCAGCATTTT.

CDR3 residues: CASSLASGTEAFF. DNA for the CDR3: TGCGCCAGCAGCTTGGCGTCAGGCACTGAAGCTTTCTTT. This sequence joins TRBV5-1 and TRBJ1-1, with D hard to call. The CDR3 loop spans 13 amino acids. The germline V gene encodes CDR1 SGHRS and CDR2 YFSETQ. V lost 0 bases and J 4 bases, leaving 7 bases between the germline ends.

The rearrangement joins TRBV6-1 to TRBJ2-7; TRBD1 aligns across 9 bases. The CDR3 is 14 residues long. Germline CDR1 MNHNS, CDR2 SASEGT. J was trimmed by 4 bases and V by 7 bases; bases with no gene match: 8. CDR3 protein: CASNPDRGGYEQYF. The CDR3 DNA reads TGTGCCAGCAACCCGGACAGGGGCGGGTACGAGCAGTACTTC.

The chain uses TRBV27 and TRBJ2-7; perhaps TRBD1 as D (5 bases). The CDR3 is made up of 16 amino acids. CDR1 and CDR2 from the germline V gene are MNHEY and SMNVEV (reference sequence). The germline V and J ends were trimmed by 6 bases and 2 bases, with 20 bases remaining between them. DNA of the CDR3: TGTGCCAGCAGCGCTGGGGCAGGGCTTTTTACCTACGAGCAGTACTTC. Translated, it gives CASSAGAGLFTYEQYF.

This clone was found once. The rearrangement links TRBV30 to TRBJ1-1; no definite D call. Per the germline V gene, CDR1 is GTSNPN and CDR2 is SVGIG (reference sequence). Between the trimmed V and J ends, which lost 0 bases and 1 base, there was a span of 6 bases. The CDR3 runs to 13 residues. CDR3 residues: CAWSVTRNTEAFF. The DNA for the CDR3 is TGTGCCTGGAGTGTAACCAGGAACACTGAAGCTTTCTTT.

The CDR3 bases are TGTGCCAGCAGCCCGAGGAGGACTAGCAGCGGTGAGCAGTTCTTC. Its protein is CASSPRRTSSGEQFF. The V gene is TRBV4-2, the J gene TRBJ2-1; 8 bases agree with TRBD2. Germline V gene sequence: CDR1 LGHNA, CDR2 YNFKEQ. J was trimmed by 9 bases and V by 4 bases; bases with no gene match: 11. This CDR3 is built from 15 residues.

V and J are TRBV29-1 and TRBJ1-5; 9 positions match TRBD1. With V trimmed by 6 bases and J by 6 bases, 3 bases remained unmatched. CDR1 is SQVTM and CDR2 is ANQGSEA in the germline V gene. The length of the CDR3 is 12 residues. The CDR3 is CSVRQGGQPQHF. DNA of the CDR3: TGCAGCGTACGACAGGGGGGTCAGCCCCAGCATTTT.

The CDR3 protein is CASRETRTILSDTQYF. The CDR3 bases are TGTGCCAGCAGGGAAACCCGGACAATACTGTCAGATACGCAGTATTTT. The genes are TRBV27 and TRBJ2-3, with D perhaps TRBD1 (5 bases). Per the germline V gene, CDR1 is MNHEY and CDR2 is SMNVEV (reference sequence). V lost 6 bases and J lost 4, with 20 bases in between. The CDR3 totals 16 residues.

The gene calls are TRBV7-8 and TRBJ1-3, with a weak D call TRBD1 (5 bases). The germline V and J ends were trimmed by 2 bases and 3 bases, with 8 bases remaining between them. Germline CDR1 and CDR2: SGHVS and FQNEAQ. There are 14 residues in the CDR3. The CDR3 coding sequence is TGTGCCAGCAGCTTACAGGGTGGTGGAAACACCATATATTTT. It specifies CASSLQGGGNTIYF.